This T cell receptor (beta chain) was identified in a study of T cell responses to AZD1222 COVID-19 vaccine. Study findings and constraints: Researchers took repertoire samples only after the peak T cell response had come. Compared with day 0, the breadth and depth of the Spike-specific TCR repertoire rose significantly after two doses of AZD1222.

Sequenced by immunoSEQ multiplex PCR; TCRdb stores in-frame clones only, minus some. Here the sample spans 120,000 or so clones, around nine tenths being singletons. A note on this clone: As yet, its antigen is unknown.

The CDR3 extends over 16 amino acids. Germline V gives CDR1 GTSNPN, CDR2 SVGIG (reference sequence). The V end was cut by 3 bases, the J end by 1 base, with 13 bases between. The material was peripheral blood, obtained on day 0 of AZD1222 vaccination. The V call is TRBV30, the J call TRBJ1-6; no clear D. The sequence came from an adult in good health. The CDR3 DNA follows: TGTGCCTGGAGGGGAGTCGGTATTTCCTATAATTCACCCCTCCACTTT. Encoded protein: CAWRGVGISYNSPLHF.